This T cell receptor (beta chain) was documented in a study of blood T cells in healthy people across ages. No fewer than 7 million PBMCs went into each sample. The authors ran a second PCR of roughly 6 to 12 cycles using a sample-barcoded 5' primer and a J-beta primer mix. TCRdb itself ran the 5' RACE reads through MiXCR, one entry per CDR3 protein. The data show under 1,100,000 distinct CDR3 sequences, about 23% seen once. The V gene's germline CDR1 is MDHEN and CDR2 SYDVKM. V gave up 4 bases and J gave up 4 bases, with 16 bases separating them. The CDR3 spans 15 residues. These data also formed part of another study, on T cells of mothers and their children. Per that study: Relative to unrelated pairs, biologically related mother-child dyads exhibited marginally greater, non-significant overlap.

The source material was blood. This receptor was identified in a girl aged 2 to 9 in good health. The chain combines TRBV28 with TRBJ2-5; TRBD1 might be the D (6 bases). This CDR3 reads CASSSGTLFGETQYF. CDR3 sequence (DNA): TGTGCCAGCAGTTCCGGGACACTTTTCGGAGAGACCCAGTACTTC. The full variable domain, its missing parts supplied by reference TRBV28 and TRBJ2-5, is DVKVTQSSRYLVKRTGEKVFLECVQDMDHENMFWYRQDPGLGLRLIYFSYDVKMKEKGDIPEGYSVSREKKERFSLILESASTNQTSMYLCASSSGTLFGETQYFGPGTRLLVL.